The text below deals with one TCR beta chain. Its antigen is unknown. A much bigger clone sits one base away, suggesting this may be a read error. It is likely a read error, because the conserved phenylalanine at the end of the CDR3 is missing. The DNA is omitted, as the CDR3 cannot be located on it reliably, and the CDR3 follows TCRdb's listing. A constant-region primer and ProtoScript II reverse transcriptase were used to reverse-transcribe TCRbeta-specific cDNA from around 480 ng total RNA. Three nested multiplex PCR rounds, following a slightly modified ARM-PCR procedure, were used to build the TCRbeta libraries. Each of the first two PCR rounds ran for approximately 10 cycles and used multiplex TRBV1-TRBV30 forward primers together with a Cbeta reverse primer. Sample barcodes and Illumina adapters were added in a final 25-cycle PCR using Deep VentR polymerase. Before sequencing, amplicons of 200-500 bp were purified from gel using a QIAquick gel extraction kit. TCRbeta amplicons were sequenced on an Illumina HiSeq 2500 with 250-bp paired-end reads. Per the source publication's procedure: Trimmomatic v0.33 was used to quality-trim the reads, and FLASH v1.2.11 was used to merge paired reads so that full CDR3 sequences could be recovered. V, D and J germline segments were assigned to the rearranged TCRbeta sequences using MiGEC v1.2.1b. VDJtools v1.0.0 computed clonotype statistics and Shannon-Wiener diversity indices. To cut down on sampling bias, every analysis after diversity analysis relied on just the 250 most abundant clonotypes from each sample. TCRdb trimmed the raw reads at Q25, called clones with MiXCR and kept productive beta chains. CDR3 protein duplicates are merged, each entry listing the most common genes and DNA. These V and J calls are TCRdb output, not the study's own analysis. The sample table contains about 96,000 distinct CDR3 sequences; only one count was recorded for around 68% of them. Together, the top ten hold 27% of the sample.

This record belongs to a study of tumor-infiltrating lymphocytes in primary liver carcinoma (dated by TCRdb to 2016 to 2017). In the study overall: Of the five patients (three men and two women, aged 30 to 69 years), four had hepatocellular carcinoma and one had combined HCC and intrahepatic cholangiocarcinoma. The five patients had tumors staged T1-T3 N0M0, with maximum diameters ranging from roughly 4.2 to 11 cm. Each sample produced about 3.5 to 8 million productive TCRbeta reads, and read depth showed no significant difference between tissue types. The study combined TCRbeta repertoire sequencing, expression microarrays and whole-exome sequencing across five regions of each liver tumor, with adjacent normal tissue and blood. A total of around 35 specimens from 5 patients, comprising roughly 25 tumor regions, 5 adjacent noncancerous liver tissues and 5 peripheral blood samples, were covered by TCRbeta repertoire sequencing. Technical replicate repertoires showed high reproducibility, with mean shared-clone rates near 0.89 and correlation coefficients above 0.95.

On the study overall, not on this receptor specifically: The study included only a few patients, and the authors note findings should be validated in a larger study. Pairs of tumor regions showed greater repertoire overlap (mean around 35%) than tumor-adjacent pairs (roughly 17%) or tumor-blood pairs (around 15%), which is consistent with antigen-driven expansion. Only the TCR beta chain was sequenced, which likely underestimates true repertoire diversity because unpaired alpha chains were not captured. The top 250 clones accounted for a significantly greater share of the repertoire in tumors than in blood (p = 0.039). Because the samples were bulk and unsorted, CD4+ and CD8+ T cell repertoires could not be compared.

Looking up the germline V gene (reference sequence) yields CDR1 SGHKS and CDR2 YYEKEE. The CDR3 is 13 amino acids long, termini counted. Without any cell sorting, total RNA and DNA were extracted together from about 20-30 mg of bulk tissue using the AllPrep DNA/RNA mini kit. Between November 2015 and 2016, a handful of patients in China with histopathologically diagnosed primary liver carcinoma had surgical resection. Chronic HBV infection was present in the patients, and the patients were treatment-naive at sampling. Pieces of fresh tumor and adjacent tissue were cut in half, with one half kept in RNAlater at -80 degrees C and the other half sent for histology.

This receptor was identified in a man aged 35 to 55 with primary liver carcinoma and hepatitis B virus infection. Sample: tumor-adjacent normal liver tissue. The rearrangement combines TRBV5-5 with TRBJ1-4; the D segment call TRBD1 is taken from the table without a DNA check. CDR3 protein: CASSLEWGQGVHL.